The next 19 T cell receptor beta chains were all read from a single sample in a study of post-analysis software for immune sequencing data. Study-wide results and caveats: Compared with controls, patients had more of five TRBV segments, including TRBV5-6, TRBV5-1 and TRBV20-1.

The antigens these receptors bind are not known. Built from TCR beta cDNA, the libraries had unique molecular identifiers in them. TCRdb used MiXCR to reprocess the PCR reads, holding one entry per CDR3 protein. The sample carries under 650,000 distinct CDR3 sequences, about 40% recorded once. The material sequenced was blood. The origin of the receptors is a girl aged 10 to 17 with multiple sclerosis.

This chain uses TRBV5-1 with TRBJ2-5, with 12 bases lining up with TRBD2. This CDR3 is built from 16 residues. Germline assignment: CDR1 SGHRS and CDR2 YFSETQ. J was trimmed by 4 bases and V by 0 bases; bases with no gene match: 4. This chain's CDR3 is CASSLDLAGGLETQYF. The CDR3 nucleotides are TGCGCCAGCAGCTTGGATCTAGCGGGAGGGTTAGAGACCCAGTACTTC. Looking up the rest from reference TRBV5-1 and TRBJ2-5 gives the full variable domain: KAGVTQTPRYLIKTRGQQVTLSCSPISGHRSVSWYQQTPGQGLQFLFEYFSETQRNKGNFPGRFSGRQFSNSRSEMNVSTLELGDSALYLCASSLDLAGGLETQYFGPGTRLLVL.

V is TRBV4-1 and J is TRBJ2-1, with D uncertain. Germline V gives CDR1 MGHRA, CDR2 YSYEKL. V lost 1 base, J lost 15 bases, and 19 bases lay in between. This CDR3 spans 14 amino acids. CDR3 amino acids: CASSQGARDLGWFF. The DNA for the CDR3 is TGCGCCAGCAGCCAAGGTGCGCGCGATTTGGGGTGGTTCTTC.

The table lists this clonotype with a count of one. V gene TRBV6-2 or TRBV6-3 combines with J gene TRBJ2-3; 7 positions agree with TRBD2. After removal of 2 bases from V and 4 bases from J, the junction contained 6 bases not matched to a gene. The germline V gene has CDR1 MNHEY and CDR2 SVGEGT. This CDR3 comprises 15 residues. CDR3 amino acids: CASSYKVGRPDTQYF. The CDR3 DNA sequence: TGTGCCAGCAGTTACAAGGTCGGGAGGCCAGATACGCAGTATTTT.

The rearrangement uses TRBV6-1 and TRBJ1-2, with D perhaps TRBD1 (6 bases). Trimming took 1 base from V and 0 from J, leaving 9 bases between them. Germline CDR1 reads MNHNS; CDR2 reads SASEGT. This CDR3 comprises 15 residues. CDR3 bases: TGTGCCAGCAGTGAAGGGACAGTAGCTAACTATGGCTACACCTTC. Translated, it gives CASSEGTVANYGYTF.

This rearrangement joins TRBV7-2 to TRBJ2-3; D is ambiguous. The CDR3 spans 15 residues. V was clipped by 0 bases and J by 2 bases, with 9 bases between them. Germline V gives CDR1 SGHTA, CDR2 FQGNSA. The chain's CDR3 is CASSLAGSDTDTQYF. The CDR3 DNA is TGTGCCAGCAGCTTAGCGGGGTCTGACACAGATACGCAGTATTTT.

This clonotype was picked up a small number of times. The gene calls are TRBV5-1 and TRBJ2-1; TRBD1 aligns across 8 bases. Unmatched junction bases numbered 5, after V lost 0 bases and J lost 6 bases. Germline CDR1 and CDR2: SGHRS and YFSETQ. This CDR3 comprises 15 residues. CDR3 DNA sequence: TGCGCCAGCAGCTTGGAGGACAGGGCATTCAATGAGCAGTTCTTC. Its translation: CASSLEDRAFNEQFF.

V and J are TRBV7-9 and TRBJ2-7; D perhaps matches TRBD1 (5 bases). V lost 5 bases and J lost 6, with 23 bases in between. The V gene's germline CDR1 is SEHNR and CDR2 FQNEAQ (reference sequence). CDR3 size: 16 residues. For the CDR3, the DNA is TGTGCCAGCAGCCCACCGCGAAGGTCCAGGGTAGGCGAGCAGTACTTC. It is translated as CASSPPRRSRVGEQYF.

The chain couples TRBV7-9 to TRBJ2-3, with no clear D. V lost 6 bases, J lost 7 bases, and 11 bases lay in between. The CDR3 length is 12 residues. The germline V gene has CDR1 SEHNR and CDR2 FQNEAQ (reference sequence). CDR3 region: CASSLSTYTQYF. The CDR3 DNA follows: TGTGCCAGCAGTTTATCTACTTATACGCAGTATTTT.

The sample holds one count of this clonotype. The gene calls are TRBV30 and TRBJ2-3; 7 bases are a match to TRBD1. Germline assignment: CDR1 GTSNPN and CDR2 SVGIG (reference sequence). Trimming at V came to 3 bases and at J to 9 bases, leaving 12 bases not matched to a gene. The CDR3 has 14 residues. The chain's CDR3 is CAWSVTRGGRTQYF. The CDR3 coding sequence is TGTGCCTGGAGCGTGACTCGAGGGGGCCGAACGCAGTATTTT.

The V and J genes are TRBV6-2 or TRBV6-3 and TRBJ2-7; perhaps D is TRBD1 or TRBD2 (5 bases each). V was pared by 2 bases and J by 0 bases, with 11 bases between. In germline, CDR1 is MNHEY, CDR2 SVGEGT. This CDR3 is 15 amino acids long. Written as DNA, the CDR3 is TGTGCCAGCAGTTACAAGGGGAGAAGCTCCTACGAGCAGTACTTC. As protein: CASSYKGRSSYEQYF.

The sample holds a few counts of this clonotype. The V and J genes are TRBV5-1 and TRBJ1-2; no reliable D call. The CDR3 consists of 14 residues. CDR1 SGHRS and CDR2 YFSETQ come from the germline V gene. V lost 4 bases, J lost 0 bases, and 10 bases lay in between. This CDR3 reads CASSITPANYGYTF. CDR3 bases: TGCGCCAGCAGCATAACGCCAGCTAACTATGGCTACACCTTC.

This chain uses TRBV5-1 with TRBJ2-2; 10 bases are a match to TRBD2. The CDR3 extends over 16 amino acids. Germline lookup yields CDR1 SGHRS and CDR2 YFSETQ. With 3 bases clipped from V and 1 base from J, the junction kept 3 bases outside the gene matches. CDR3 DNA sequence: TGCGCCAGCAGCTATAGCGGGGGGTTGAACACCGGGGAGCTGTTTTTT. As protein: CASSYSGGLNTGELFF.

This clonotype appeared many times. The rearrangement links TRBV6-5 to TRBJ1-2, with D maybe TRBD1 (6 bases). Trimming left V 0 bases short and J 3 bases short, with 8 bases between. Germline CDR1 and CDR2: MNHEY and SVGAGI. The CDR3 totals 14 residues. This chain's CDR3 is CASSYSSGDYGYTF. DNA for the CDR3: TGTGCCAGCAGTTACTCGTCAGGGGACTATGGCTACACCTTC.

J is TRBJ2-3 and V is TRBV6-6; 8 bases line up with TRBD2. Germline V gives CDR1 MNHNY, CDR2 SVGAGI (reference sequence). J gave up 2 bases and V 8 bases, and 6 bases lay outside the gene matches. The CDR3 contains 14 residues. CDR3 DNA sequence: TGTGCCAGCTCGCGGGGGGCCCCCACAGATACGCAGTATTTT. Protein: CASSRGAPTDTQYF.

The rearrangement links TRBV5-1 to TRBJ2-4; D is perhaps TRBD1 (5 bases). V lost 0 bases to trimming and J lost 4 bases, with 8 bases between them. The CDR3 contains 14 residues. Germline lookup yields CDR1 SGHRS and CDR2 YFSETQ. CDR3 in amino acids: CASSLGGQKNIQYF. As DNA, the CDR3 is TGCGCCAGCAGCTTGGGGGGCCAGAAAAACATTCAGTACTTC.

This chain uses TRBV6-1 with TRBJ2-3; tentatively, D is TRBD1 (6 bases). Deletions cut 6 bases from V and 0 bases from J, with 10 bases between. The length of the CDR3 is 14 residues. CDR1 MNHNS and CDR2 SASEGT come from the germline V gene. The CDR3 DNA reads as TGTGCCAGCAGACTTACAGGGAGCACAGATACGCAGTATTTT. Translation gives CASRLTGSTDTQYF.

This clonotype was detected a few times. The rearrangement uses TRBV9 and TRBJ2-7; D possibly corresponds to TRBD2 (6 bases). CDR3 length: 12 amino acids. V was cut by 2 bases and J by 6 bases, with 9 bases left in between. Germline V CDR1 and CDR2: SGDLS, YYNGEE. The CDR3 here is CASSVGGAEQYF. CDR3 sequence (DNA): TGTGCCAGCAGCGTCGGGGGTGCCGAGCAGTACTTC.

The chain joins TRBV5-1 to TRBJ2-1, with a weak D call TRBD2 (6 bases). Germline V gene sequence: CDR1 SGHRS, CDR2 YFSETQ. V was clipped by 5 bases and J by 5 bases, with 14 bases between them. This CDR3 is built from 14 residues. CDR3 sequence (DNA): TGCGCCAGCAGTCCCGGGAGCTACCACAATGAGCAGTTCTTC. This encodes CASSPGSYHNEQFF.

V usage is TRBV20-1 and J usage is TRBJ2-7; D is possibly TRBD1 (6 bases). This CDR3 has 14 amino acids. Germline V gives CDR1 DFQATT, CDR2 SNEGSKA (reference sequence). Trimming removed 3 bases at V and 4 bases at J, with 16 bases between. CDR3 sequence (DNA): TGCAGTGCTAGTTCCCAGGGGATTCGGTACGAGCAGTACTTC. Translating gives CSASSQGIRYEQYF.